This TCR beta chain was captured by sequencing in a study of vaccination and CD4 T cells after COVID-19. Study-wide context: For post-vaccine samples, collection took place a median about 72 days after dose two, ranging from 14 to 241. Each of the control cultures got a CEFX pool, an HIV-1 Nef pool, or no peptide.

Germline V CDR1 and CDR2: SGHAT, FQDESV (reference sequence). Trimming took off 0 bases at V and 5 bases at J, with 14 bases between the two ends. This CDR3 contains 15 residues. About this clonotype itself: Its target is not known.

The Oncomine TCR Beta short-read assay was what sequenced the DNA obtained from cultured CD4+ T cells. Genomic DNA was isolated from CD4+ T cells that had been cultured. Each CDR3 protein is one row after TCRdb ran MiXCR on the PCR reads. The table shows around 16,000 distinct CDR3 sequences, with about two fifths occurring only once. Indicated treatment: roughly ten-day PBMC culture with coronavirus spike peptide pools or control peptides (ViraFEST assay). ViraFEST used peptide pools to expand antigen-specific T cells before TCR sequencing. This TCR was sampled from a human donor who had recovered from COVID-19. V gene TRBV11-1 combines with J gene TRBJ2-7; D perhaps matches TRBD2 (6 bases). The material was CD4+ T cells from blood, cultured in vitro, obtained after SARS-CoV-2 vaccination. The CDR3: CASSLAAGRANEQYF. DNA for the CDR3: TGTGCCAGCAGCTTAGCGGCGGGACGGGCTAACGAGCAGTACTTC.